The 12 T cell receptor beta chains below come from one sample, sequenced in a study of T cell changes during pregnancy in multiple sclerosis. The method was immunoSEQ multiplex PCR; TCRdb's version includes in-frame clones alone and lacks a portion of them. The repertoire holds around 70,000 clones, with around nine tenths as singletons. The sample in question was peripheral blood, obtained in the second trimester of pregnancy. These TCRs come from a female donor with multiple sclerosis, enrolled in a pregnancy study.

The V gene is TRBV5-6, the J gene TRBJ2-4; 10 nucleotides match TRBD2. This CDR3 has 16 amino acids. The trim removed 4 bases at V and 6 bases at J, leaving 10 bases unmatched. Per germline, CDR1 SGHDT and CDR2 YYEEEE. CDR3 sequence (DNA): TGTGCCAGCAGCCGGGCCCTAGCGGGGGACAGAAACATTCAGTACTTC. Translated: CASSRALAGDRNIQYF.

This sequence joins TRBV30 and TRBJ2-7; D gene unclear. CDR1 and CDR2 from the germline V gene are GTSNPN and SVGIG (reference sequence). Trimming took 1 base from V and 2 from J, leaving 6 bases between them. CDR3 length: 12 amino acids. DNA for the CDR3: TGTGCCTGGAGTGCAGGTCCCTACGAGCAGTACTTC. It yields the protein CAWSAGPYEQYF.

The V call is TRBV28, the J call TRBJ2-7; a weak D match, TRBD2 (6 bases). Germline loops: CDR1 MDHEN, CDR2 SYDVKM. V was trimmed by 5 bases and J by 2 bases, leaving 13 bases between them. The CDR3 contains 14 residues. The CDR3 DNA sequence: TGTGCCAGCAGTCCTTCACTAGCACCCTACGAGCAGTACTTC. Translated, it gives CASSPSLAPYEQYF.

The V and J genes are TRBV5-6 and TRBJ1-6; 8 nucleotides agree with TRBD1. CDR1 SGHDT and CDR2 YYEEEE come from the germline V gene. The CDR3 sequence is 15 residues long. V lost 0 bases to trimming and J lost 7 bases; unmatched junction nucleotides: 3. The CDR3 loop is CASSLAGQGNSPLHF. Written as DNA, the CDR3 is TGTGCCAGCAGCTTGGCAGGACAGGGCAATTCACCCCTCCACTTT.

The V gene is TRBV7-7, the J gene TRBJ2-7, with 8 bases matching TRBD1. This CDR3 is built from 15 residues. Germline assignment: CDR1 SSHAT and CDR2 FNYEAQ (reference sequence). V gave up 5 bases and J gave up 4 bases; unmatched junction bases: 10. The CDR3 spells CASSEGQGLGYEQYF. Written as DNA, the CDR3 is TGTGCCAGCAGCGAAGGACAGGGATTAGGTTACGAGCAGTACTTC.

This clone has a single count. The chain recombines TRBV7-2 with TRBJ1-2; D is uncertain. In germline, CDR1 is SGHTA, CDR2 FQGNSA. Trimming removed 0 bases from V and 8 bases from J, with 7 bases in between. The CDR3 length is 12 residues. The CDR3 DNA follows: TGTGCCAGCAGCTTAGCGCGGGAGGGCTACACCTTC. Protein product: CASSLAREGYTF.

The CDR3 DNA sequence: TGTGCCAGCAGTAGCGGGTGGGGCACAGATACGCAGTATTTT. This sequence encodes CASSSGWGTDTQYF. This chain links TRBV2 with TRBJ2-3, with a weak D call TRBD2 (6 bases). There are 14 residues in the CDR3. Per the germline V gene, CDR1 is SNHLY and CDR2 is FYNNEI. The ends were cut back, 5 bases at V and 1 base at J, with 10 bases in the middle.

The chain has TRBV7-9 and TRBJ2-2; D ambiguous. Germline V gives CDR1 SEHNR, CDR2 FQNEAQ (reference sequence). V lost 0 bases and J 3 bases, leaving 8 bases between the germline ends. This CDR3 has 15 residues. CDR3 region: CASSLAGEHTGELFF. Written as DNA, the CDR3 is TGTGCCAGCAGCTTAGCAGGAGAGCACACCGGGGAGCTGTTTTTT.

The chain is built from TRBV6-5 and TRBJ1-4, with D possibly being TRBD1 (6 bases). The CDR3 contains 14 residues. Germline CDR1 and CDR2: MNHEY and SVGAGI. V was pared by 8 bases and J by 0 bases, with 10 bases between. Here the CDR3 DNA reads TGTGCCAGCGGAAGGACAGCAACTAATGAAAAACTGTTTTTT. Protein sequence: CASGRTATNEKLFF.

The J gene is TRBJ1-2, the V gene TRBV18, with no clear D. The V gene lost 2 bases and the J gene lost 8 bases, with 18 bases spanning the gap. There are 15 residues in the CDR3. Germline V gene data show CDR1 as KGHSH and CDR2 as LQKENI. For the CDR3, the DNA is TGTGCCAGCTCACCAATAGGGAGTGCTTCTCAGGGCTACACCTTC. It codes for CASSPIGSASQGYTF. Full variable domain (rest looked up from reference TRBV18 and TRBJ1-2): NAGVMQNPRHLVRRRGQEARLRCSPMKGHSHVYWYRQLPEEGLKFMVYLQKENIIDESGMPKERFSAEFPKEGPSILRIQQVVRGDSAAYFCASSPIGSASQGYTFGSGTRLTVV.

The chain combines TRBV6-6 with TRBJ2-3, with TRBD2 as a possible D gene (5 bases). V lost 6 bases and J lost 0, with 10 bases in between. Looked up from germline, CDR1 is MNHNY and CDR2 is SVGAGI (reference sequence). This CDR3 has 14 amino acids. CDR3 bases: TGTGCCAGCAGAAGAGGGTATAGCACAGATACGCAGTATTTT. Protein sequence: CASRRGYSTDTQYF.

The DNA for the CDR3 is TGTGCCAGCAGTTTGGCCCTGGGCTATGAAGCTTTCTTT. The encoded protein is CASSLALGYEAFF. This chain uses TRBV27 with TRBJ1-1; D not resolved. The CDR3 is 13 residues long. V lost 3 bases, J lost 7 bases, and 12 bases lay in between. Germline V gene sequence: CDR1 MNHEY, CDR2 SMNVEV (reference sequence).